This TCR beta chain was identified during a study of OX40 agonist ivuxolimab in advanced cancers. About the study: With a range of roughly 20 to 80, age averaged approximately 60 years, and roughly 80% were male.

Using immunoSEQ multiplex PCR, the repertoire was profiled, and TCRdb retains in-frame clones only, with some absent. The sample consists of 150,000 to 170,000 clones, roughly 92% of them appearing once. There are 13 residues in the CDR3. The V end was cut by 7 bases, the J end by 4 bases, with 13 bases between. CDR1 MDHEN and CDR2 SYDVKM come from the germline V gene. This TCR derives from an adult with an advanced solid tumor such as melanoma, head and neck, liver or kidney cancer. Sequences were derived from CD4+ or CD8+ T cells sorted from blood, sampled in a trial of the OX40 agonist ivuxolimab. The chain combines TRBV28 with TRBJ1-2; TRBD1 is a possible D gene (5 bases). The CDR3 DNA reads as TGTGCCAGCACCCCGACAGTCCTCTATGGCTACACCTTC. It translates to CASTPTVLYGYTF.